A selection of T cell receptor beta chains follows, all from one sample in a study of cytomegalovirus exposure and HLA in healthy donors. Measured with immunoSEQ multiplex PCR; TCRdb has only the in-frame clones, and not every one. The sample has 86,000 or so clones, almost 97% seen once. The specimen was PBMCs. These receptors were collected from a man aged 18-30 years in good health and CMV-seropositive. Both conserved end residues are part of each CDR3. The D gene is left open where the match is weak. Size values are once, few and many counts, or a class for expanded clones, and some rows have none.

d_gene	abundance	j_gene	v_gene	CDR3aa	CDR3nt
-	-	TRBJ1-1	TRBV2	CASGGGTGATEAFF	TGTGCCAGCGGGGGAGGGACGGGCGCCACTGAAGCTTTCTTT
TRBD2	once	TRBJ2-1	TRBV6-1	CASSSGMGNEQFF	TGTGCCAGCAGTAGCGGGATGGGTAATGAGCAGTTCTTC
-	few	TRBJ2-7	TRBV7-2	CASSFVSGTIYEQYF	TGTGCCAGCAGCTTTGTCTCCGGGACAATCTACGAGCAGTACTTC
-	-	TRBJ2-5	TRBV19	CASSPGTLTQYF	TGTGCCAGTAGCCCCGGGACATTGACCCAGTACTTC
-	-	TRBJ2-7	TRBV28	CASSPSASSYEQYF	TGTGCCAGCAGCCCTAGCGCTAGCTCCTACGAGCAGTACTTC
TRBD1	-	TRBJ1-2	TRBV14	CASSLRDRGRYGYTF	TGTGCCAGCAGCCTCCGGGACAGGGGACGCTATGGCTACACCTTC
-	-	TRBJ1-5	TRBV2	CASTLEQGGNQPQHF	TGTGCCAGCACCTTAGAACAGGGTGGCAATCAGCCCCAGCATTTT
TRBD2	-	TRBJ2-7	TRBV28	CASTSAGVNEQYF	TGTGCCAGCACATCCGCGGGGGTGAACGAGCAGTACTTC
TRBD2	-	TRBJ2-1	TRBV25-1	CASSEFGSSGRENEQFF	TGTGCCAGCAGTGAATTTGGTTCTAGCGGGAGAGAAAATGAGCAGTTCTTC
TRBD1	-	TRBJ2-1	TRBV5-1	CASSFTGDHEQFF	TGCGCCAGCAGCTTCACAGGGGATCATGAGCAGTTCTTC
TRBD1	-	TRBJ1-5	TRBV19	CASSYRGDNQPQHF	TGTGCCAGTAGTTACAGGGGAGACAATCAGCCCCAGCATTTT
-	-	TRBJ2-7	TRBV7-2	CASSLVRRGRYEQYF	TGTGCCAGCAGCTTAGTTCGGCGTGGGAGGTACGAGCAGTACTTC
-	-	TRBJ2-1	TRBV5-4	CASSLGTGSYNEQFF	TGTGCCAGCAGCTTGGGAACGGGCTCCTACAATGAGCAGTTCTTC
TRBD2	-	TRBJ2-1	TRBV11-2	CASGTSGSSEQFF	TGTGCCAGCGGGACTAGCGGGAGTAGCGAGCAGTTCTTC
TRBD1	-	TRBJ2-3	TRBV7-8	CASSLEPTGGITDTQYF	TGTGCCAGCAGCTTAGAACCGACAGGGGGGATCACAGATACGCAGTATTTT
TRBD1	-	TRBJ2-1	TRBV15	CATTPSGQGRIGFYNEQFF	TGTGCCACCACCCCCTCCGGACAGGGGCGAATTGGATTCTACAATGAGCAGTTCTTC
-	-	TRBJ2-3	TRBV19	CASTTPTRTQGDTQYF	TGTGCCAGTACAACGCCGACCCGGACACAGGGAGATACGCAGTATTTT
TRBD1	-	TRBJ2-3	TRBV5-1	CASSSTGGILDTQYF	TGCGCCAGCAGCTCTACAGGGGGAATATTGGATACGCAGTATTTT
TRBD1	-	TRBJ1-6	TRBV2	CASTRTGTFTLHF	TGTGCCAGCACACGGACAGGGACTTTCACCCTCCACTTT
TRBD1	-	TRBJ2-1	TRBV4-1	CASSDPGTGVGDEQFF	TGCGCCAGCAGTGACCCCGGGACAGGGGTTGGCGATGAGCAGTTCTTC
-	-	TRBJ1-2	TRBV9	CASSVDGVAYGYTF	TGTGCCAGCAGCGTAGATGGAGTGGCCTATGGCTACACCTTC
TRBD2	-	TRBJ2-5	TRBV27	CASGLAGVPETQYF	TGTGCCAGCGGACTAGCGGGAGTTCCAGAGACCCAGTACTTC
-	-	TRBJ2-1	TRBV4-1	CASSHPYNEQFF	TGCGCCAGCAGCCACCCTTACAATGAGCAGTTCTTC
-	once	TRBJ1-1	TRBV27	CASSSRDTKGTEAFF	TGTGCCAGCAGTTCCCGGGACACCAAAGGTACTGAAGCTTTCTTT
-	-	TRBJ1-1	TRBV18	CASSRGMNTEAFF	TGTGCCAGCTCACGAGGAATGAACACTGAAGCTTTCTTT
-	-	TRBJ1-2	TRBV27	CASSIAGSRGYTF	TGTGCCAGCTCCATCGCAGGGTCTAGGGGCTACACCTTC
-	few	TRBJ2-7	TRBV10-1	CASNKETAGKYF	TGCGCCAGCAATAAAGAGACGGCCGGGAAGTACTTC
TRBD1	-	TRBJ2-1	TRBV10-1	CASSGYWDRTTKSYNEQFF	TGCGCCAGCAGCGGGTACTGGGACAGAACAACTAAGTCCTACAATGAGCAGTTCTTC
-	-	TRBJ2-7	TRBV6-5	CASTGLRDTNEQYF	TGTGCCAGCACGGGGCTTAGGGACACCAACGAGCAGTACTTC
-	-	TRBJ2-3	TRBV7-9	CATWGEWEDTQYF	TGTGCCACCTGGGGGGAGTGGGAAGATACGCAGTATTTT
-	-	TRBJ1-3	TRBV4-1	CASSQARDFSGNTIYF	TGCGCCAGCAGCCAAGCCCGGGATTTTTCTGGAAACACCATATATTTT
TRBD1	-	TRBJ2-2	TRBV14	CAGSGTGEDATGELFF	TGTGCCGGAAGCGGGACAGGGGAAGACGCCACCGGGGAGCTGTTTTTT
TRBD1	-	TRBJ1-3	TRBV28	CASSTGGRLDTIYF	TGTGCCAGCAGCACAGGGGGCCGATTGGACACCATATATTTT
-	-	TRBJ1-5	TRBV7-2	CASSREGVFNQPQHF	TGTGCCAGCAGCCGAGAGGGGGTTTTCAATCAGCCCCAGCATTTT
TRBD1	-	TRBJ2-2	TRBV6-5	CASGTGVAGELFF	TGTGCCAGCGGTACAGGGGTTGCCGGGGAGCTGTTTTTT
TRBD1	-	TRBJ2-7	TRBV6-5	CASNPGTGQQGQYF	TGTGCCAGCAATCCCGGGACAGGGCAACAAGGGCAGTACTTC
TRBD1	-	TRBJ2-2	TRBV7-8	CASSWTGAGELFF	TGTGCCAGCAGCTGGACAGGTGCCGGGGAGCTGTTTTTT
-	-	TRBJ2-2	TRBV4-1	CASSQEAANTGELFF	TGCGCCAGCAGCCAAGAGGCGGCTAACACCGGGGAGCTGTTTTTT
TRBD1	-	TRBJ1-1	TRBV6-5	CASSSGTGGTAFF	TGTGCCAGCAGCTCCGGGACAGGGGGCACAGCTTTCTTT
TRBD1	few	TRBJ1-5	TRBV28	CASSLGQGNQPQHF	TGTGCCAGCAGTTTGGGACAGGGGAATCAGCCCCAGCATTTT
TRBD2	-	TRBJ2-1	TRBV7-2	CASSSILAGSSYNEQFF	TGTGCCAGCAGCTCCATTCTAGCGGGGAGCTCCTACAATGAGCAGTTCTTC
TRBD1	-	TRBJ1-1	TRBV4-1	CASSQSQGARGTEAFF	TGCGCCAGCAGCCAAAGCCAGGGGGCAAGAGGGACTGAAGCTTTCTTT